The 31 T cell receptor beta chains below all came from one sample that was sequenced in a study of T and B cells in COVID-19 patients. Multiplex PCR with BIOMED2 TRB-A/B primer pools amplified TRB rearrangements. In TCRdb, the multiplex PCR reads were re-called with MiXCR into one record per CDR3 protein. Of about 14,000 distinct CDR3 sequences in the sample, about 30% were seen once. TRB was amplified from about 250-500 ng of blood genomic DNA. Sequenced: blood. The origin of the receptors is a human donor who had recovered from COVID-19.

The CDR3 sequence is CASSPQPTGEKLFF. The CDR3 DNA is TGCGCCAGCAGCCCCCAGCCCACGGGGGAAAAACTGTTTTTT. V is TRBV4-3 and J is TRBJ1-4; D is undetermined. CDR1 is LGHNA and CDR2 is YSLEER in the germline V gene. V was cut by 4 bases and J by 8 bases, with 14 bases left in between. The length of the CDR3 is 14 residues.

By frequency in the sample, this clonotype is medium-sized. The chain uses TRBV19 and TRBJ2-7; the D is unclear. Germline-derived CDR1 and CDR2 are LNHDA and SQIVND (reference sequence). V lost 6 bases and J 6 bases, leaving 12 bases between the germline ends. CDR3 length: 12 residues. DNA of the CDR3: TGTGCCAGTAGCCAACCGCTAGGCGAGCAGTACTTC. Its translation is CASSQPLGEQYF.

This clonotype was detected once. Germline and junction disagree at one end, which may indicate a read error. The chain links TRBV5-1 to TRBJ1-1; the D gene is possibly TRBD1 (6 bases). Germline V CDR1 and CDR2: SGHRS, YFSETQ. The CDR3 contains 16 residues. The CDR3 reads CASSLSIGGRVTEAFF. The DNA of the CDR3 is TGTGCCAGCAGCTTGAGTATAGGGGGAAGAGTGACTGAAGCTTTCTTT.

In its sample, this clonotype is medium-sized. As DNA, the CDR3 is TGTGCCTGGGGAGAGGAGACCCAGTACTTC. It is translated as CAWGEETQYF. The chain carries TRBV30 and TRBJ2-5; D unclear. With 5 bases removed from V and 5 bases from J, the gap between germline ends came to 6 bases. This CDR3 is 10 amino acids long. Germline-derived CDR1 and CDR2 are GTSNPN and SVGIG (reference sequence).

The chain is built from TRBV13 and TRBJ2-2; D uncertain. Trimming took off 3 bases at V and 0 bases at J, with 8 bases between the two ends. Germline lookup yields CDR1 PRHDT and CDR2 FYEKMQ (reference sequence). This CDR3 is built from 15 residues. CDR3 residues: CASSFYGSNTGELFF. Here the CDR3 DNA reads TGTGCCAGCAGCTTTTACGGGTCGAACACCGGGGAGCTGTTTTTT.

The J gene is TRBJ2-7, the V gene TRBV7-2; 8 bases agree with TRBD2. The trim removed 1 base at V and 7 bases at J, leaving 6 bases unmatched. This CDR3 has 14 amino acids. Germline loops: CDR1 SGHTA, CDR2 FQGNSA. The CDR3 DNA is TGTGCCAGCAGCTTAGGCGGGGGGTCGGGTGAGCAGTACTTC. This codes for CASSLGGGSGEQYF.

This clonotype has more than one count but fewer than ten. This rearrangement joins TRBV6-2 or TRBV6-3 to TRBJ1-4; D not certain. The germline gives CDR1 MNHEY, CDR2 SVGEGT. The CDR3 is made up of 12 amino acids. CDR3 protein: CAFGATNEKLFF. The CDR3 DNA follows: TGTGCTTTTGGAGCAACTAATGAAAAACTGTTTTTT.

This clonotype has more than one count but fewer than ten. The rearrangement uses TRBV12-3 or TRBV12-4 and TRBJ2-2; D is possibly TRBD2 (5 bases). The CDR3 extends over 11 amino acids. Trimming took off 7 bases at V and 8 bases at J, with 8 bases between the two ends. CDR3 nucleotide sequence: TGTGCCAGCACCCGGAGGGGGGAGCTGTTTTTT. Translated: CASTRRGELFF.

Ten or more counts support this clonotype. A read error may account for a junction end that differs from germline. V is TRBV30 and J is TRBJ2-7; D is perhaps TRBD1 (6 bases). CDR3 length: 11 residues. The germline gives CDR1 GTSNPN, CDR2 SVGIG (reference sequence). CDR3 in DNA: TGTGCCTGGAGTGTACCTGGACAGTCCGACTTC. Translated: CAWSVPGQSDF.

This clonotype is a singleton in its sample. The chain links TRBV11-3 to TRBJ2-1, with a possible D match to TRBD1 (7 bases). The CDR3 covers 17 residues. CDR1 and CDR2 (germline): SGHNT, YENEEA. The germline V and J ends were trimmed by 5 bases and 4 bases, with 21 bases remaining between them. The CDR3 reads CASSLTGEATGYNEQFF. CDR3 nucleotide sequence: TGTGCCAGCAGCCTAACAGGGGAGGCTACGGGTTACAATGAGCAGTTCTTC.

V is TRBV20-1 and J is TRBJ2-5; D not resolved. Trimming took 3 bases from V and 2 from J, leaving 13 bases between them. CDR1 DFQATT and CDR2 SNEGSKA come from the germline V gene (reference sequence). This CDR3 comprises 14 residues. CDR3 nucleotides: TGCAGTGCTAGGAAAGGACCTACTCAAGAGACCCAGTACTTC. This translates into CSARKGPTQETQYF.

The V gene is TRBV20-1, the J gene TRBJ1-1; 12 positions agree with TRBD1. Trimming removed 5 bases from V and 3 bases from J; junction bases left unmatched: 4. Germline lookup yields CDR1 DFQATT and CDR2 SNEGSKA (reference sequence). This CDR3 contains 14 residues. The CDR3 sequence: CSAGTGGADTEAFF. For the CDR3, the DNA is TGCAGTGCTGGGACAGGGGGCGCGGACACTGAAGCTTTCTTT.

This sequence joins TRBV5-4 and TRBJ2-1; D may be TRBD1 (6 bases). This CDR3 has 12 amino acids. Germline CDR1 reads SGHNT; CDR2 reads YYREEE (reference sequence). The V end was cut by 3 bases, the J end by 9 bases, with 10 bases between. The CDR3 nucleotides read TGTGCCAGCAGCTCGGACAGACCTGAGCAGTTCTTC. This sequence encodes CASSSDRPEQFF.

The rearrangement joins TRBV7-6 to TRBJ2-1; 9 bases line up with TRBD2. CDR1 is SGHVS and CDR2 is FNYEAQ in the germline V gene. The CDR3 contains 15 residues. After removal of 2 bases from V and 6 bases from J, the junction contained 5 bases not matched to a gene. The CDR3 nucleotides are TGTGCCAGCAGCTTAAGGCGGGAGGGCTTCAATGAGCAGTTCTTC. Translation gives CASSLRREGFNEQFF.

This chain links TRBV20-1 with TRBJ1-6; D perhaps matches TRBD1 (5 bases). This CDR3 has 14 amino acids. The V and J ends lost 0 bases and 8 bases respectively, with 11 bases between them. The V gene's germline CDR1 is DFQATT and CDR2 SNEGSKA (reference sequence). The CDR3 is CSARDSGVDSPLHF. The CDR3 bases are TGCAGTGCTAGAGATTCGGGGGTAGATTCACCCCTCCACTTT.

By sample share, this clonotype is medium-sized. CDR3 sequence: CSLRRGYEQYF. The DNA for the CDR3 is TGCAGCCTTAGAAGGGGCTACGAGCAGTACTTC. The J gene is TRBJ2-7, the V gene TRBV29-1; D is possibly TRBD1 (5 bases). In germline, CDR1 is SQVTM, CDR2 ANQGSEA. This CDR3 is 11 amino acids long. The V gene lost 8 bases and the J gene lost 3 bases, with 11 bases spanning the gap.

The sample holds one count of this clonotype. The chain has TRBV20-1 and TRBJ2-5; no firm D call. In germline, CDR1 is DFQATT, CDR2 SNEGSKA (reference sequence). The CDR3 is 12 amino acids. Trimming stripped 3 bases from V and 3 bases from J, with 8 bases between. CDR3 loop: CSARAPEETQYF. In nucleotides, the CDR3 is TGCAGTGCTAGGGCCCCGGAAGAGACCCAGTACTTC.

The sample holds a few counts of this clonotype. The chain has TRBV10-3 and TRBJ2-7; 10 nucleotides match TRBD2. The CDR3 is 13 amino acids. The junction had 6 bases not matched to a gene; V was cut back by 8 bases and J by 5 bases. Germline assignment: CDR1 ENHRY and CDR2 SYGVKD. The CDR3 loop reads CAIRASGSDEQYF. The CDR3 DNA follows: TGTGCCATCCGGGCTAGCGGGAGCGACGAGCAGTACTTC.

This clonotype is medium-sized (0.01 to 0.1%) in the sample. This sequence joins TRBV18 and TRBJ2-3; 11 bases map to TRBD2. Germline assignment: CDR1 KGHSH and CDR2 LQKENI. This CDR3 has 17 residues. The V and J ends lost 1 base and 4 bases, in that order; junction bases with no gene match: 7. The CDR3 region is CASSPLRLAGSPDTQYF. CDR3 bases: TGTGCCAGCTCACCACTGCGACTAGCGGGATCCCCAGATACGCAGTATTTT.

CDR3 sequence: CASSLHPEKLFF. The CDR3 DNA reads TGTGCCAGCAGTTTACACCCTGAAAAACTGTTTTTT. The genes are TRBV12-3 or TRBV12-4 and TRBJ1-4; the D is unclear. The CDR3 has 12 residues. Trimming removed 2 bases at V and 7 bases at J, with 5 bases between.

In this sample, this clonotype turned up once. J is TRBJ1-4 and V is TRBV4-3; D call uncertain. Germline values: CDR1 LGHNA, CDR2 YSLEER. There are 17 residues in the CDR3. Trimming took 0 bases from V and 0 from J, leaving 11 bases between them. The CDR3 is CASSQDRAPATNEKLFF. The CDR3 coding sequence is TGCGCCAGCAGCCAAGATCGGGCACCCGCAACTAATGAAAAACTGTTTTTT.

The chain recombines TRBV6-5 with TRBJ1-1; D is unclear. The length of the CDR3 is 15 residues. The V end lost 8 bases, the J end lost 0 bases, and 16 bases lay between the germline ends. From germline, CDR1 is MNHEY and CDR2 SVGAGI. The DNA for the CDR3 is TGTGCCAGCGGTCCCGCCCCTCTCATGAACACTGAAGCTTTCTTT. Residues: CASGPAPLMNTEAFF.

Concerning this clonotype itself: The junction shows a germline mismatch at one end, possibly a read error. This sequence joins TRBV27 and TRBJ2-5, with D perhaps matching TRBD2 (6 bases). The V gene's germline CDR1 is MNHEY and CDR2 SMNVEV (reference sequence). There are 14 residues in the CDR3. The CDR3, as DNA: TGTGCCAGCAGTCTTAGCGGAAACCAAGAGACCCAGTGCTTC. Amino acids: CASSLSGNQETQCF.

V gene TRBV30 combines with J gene TRBJ2-1, with D perhaps TRBD2 (7 bases). Germline CDR1 is GTSNPN and CDR2 is SVGIG (reference sequence). The V gene lost 5 bases and the J gene lost 4 bases, with 18 bases spanning the gap. The CDR3 contains 15 residues. Written as DNA, the CDR3 is TGTGCCTGGGGGGGAGGGGGGCGGGGGTACAATGAGCAGTTCTTC. This encodes CAWGGGGRGYNEQFF.

In its sample, this clonotype was seen once. A much larger clone lies one base from this, so it may be a read error. The chain links TRBV6-2 or TRBV6-3 to TRBJ2-2; D is unclear. Deletions cut 4 bases from V and 4 bases from J, with 4 bases between. Per the germline V gene, CDR1 is MNHEY and CDR2 is SVGEGT. The CDR3 has 12 residues. CDR3 loop: CASSSSTGELFF. The CDR3 nucleotides read TGTGCCAGCAGTTCTAGCACCGGGGAGCTGTTTTTT.

The chain has TRBV30 and TRBJ1-2, with no clear D. The CDR3 totals 10 residues. Trimming removed 5 bases from V and 10 bases from J, with 11 bases in between. Germline V CDR1 and CDR2: GTSNPN, SVGIG (reference sequence). DNA for the CDR3: TGTGCCTGGGCTCCCCCGTTCTACACCTTC. Its protein is CAWAPPFYTF.

The chain joins TRBV4-3 to TRBJ1-2, with D maybe TRBD1 (6 bases). Germline V CDR1 and CDR2: LGHNA, YSLEER. V was trimmed by 0 bases and J by 7 bases, leaving 15 bases between them. This CDR3 has 15 amino acids. CDR3 residues: CASSQDFQQGSGYTF. Written as DNA, the CDR3 is TGCGCCAGCAGCCAAGATTTTCAACAGGGATCTGGCTACACCTTC.

This clonotype is judged medium-sized. The chain is built from TRBV19 and TRBJ2-1, with D possibly TRBD2 on 5 matching bases. Trimming took off 2 bases at V and 10 bases at J, with 27 bases between the two ends. CDR1 is LNHDA and CDR2 is SQIVND in the germline V gene (reference sequence). This CDR3 comprises 18 residues. CDR3 sequence reads: CASSIYPKVGLAGGEQFF. DNA for the CDR3: TGTGCCAGTAGTATATATCCGAAGGTAGGTCTCGCCGGCGGGGAGCAGTTCTTC.

The chain joins TRBV24-1 to TRBJ2-6; D is unresolved. Trimming stripped 4 bases from V and 0 bases from J, with 12 bases between. The CDR3 is 17 residues long. The germline CDR1 and CDR2 sequences are KGHDR and SFDVKD. CDR3 in amino acids: CATSEEGPPSGANVLTF. DNA for the CDR3: TGTGCCACCAGTGAGGAAGGACCCCCCTCTGGGGCCAACGTCCTGACTTTC.

The chain carries TRBV5-3 and TRBJ1-3; weak D call: TRBD1 (5 bases). TRBV5-3 is placed among ORFs of uncertain function. The length of the CDR3 is 14 residues. Trimming took 1 base from V and 2 from J, leaving 7 bases between them. The CDR3 protein is CARSLQGTGNTIYF. Written as DNA, the CDR3 is TGTGCCAGAAGCTTGCAGGGAACTGGAAACACCATATATTTT.

Of note for this clonotype: This could be a read error, since a much larger clone is one nucleotide away. The chain carries TRBV29-1 and TRBJ1-2; D possibly corresponds to TRBD1 (6 bases). The V gene's germline CDR1 is SQVTM and CDR2 ANQGSEA. The CDR3 contains 14 residues. The CDR3 here is CGVEGSGQNYGYTF. CDR3 nucleotide sequence: TGCGGCGTTGAAGGTTCCGGACAGAATTATGGCTACACCTTC.